A single sample is the source of the 3 T cell receptor beta chains below, sequenced in a study of neoadjuvant anti-PD-1 for oral cavity cancer. Sequencing used immunoSEQ multiplex PCR; TCRdb keeps in-frame clones, though not all of them. The sample contains approximately 9,700 clones, roughly 70% of which appear only once. Time point indicated: after neoadjuvant nivolumab, at surgical resection. The source material was PBMCs, sampled after nivolumab (anti-PD-1) treatment. All receptors come from a person aged 35 to 85 with oral cavity squamous cell carcinoma.

In this sample, this clone turned up once. The chain is built from TRBV9 and TRBJ1-1; D call uncertain. The ends were cut back, 3 bases at V and 1 base at J, with 7 bases in the middle. Germline CDR1 and CDR2: SGDLS and YYNGEE. The CDR3 extends over 13 amino acids. CDR3 loop: CASSALKNTEAFF. The DNA for the CDR3 is TGTGCCAGCAGCGCTCTTAAGAACACTGAAGCTTTCTTT.

The gene calls are TRBV19 and TRBJ1-5; 7 bases align to TRBD1. CDR3 size: 14 residues. Germline V CDR1 and CDR2: LNHDA, SQIVND (reference sequence). The J segment lost 10 bases and the V segment lost 5 bases, leaving 11 bases of the junction unmatched. The CDR3 DNA reads TGTGCCAGTAGTTTTCTAGGGGGCAACCCCCCCCAGCATTTT. Its protein is CASSFLGGNPPQHF.

The chain carries TRBV7-8 and TRBJ2-3, with unresolved D. Trimming took off 5 bases at V and 6 bases at J, with 12 bases between the two ends. The CDR3 runs 13 residues. The germline CDR1 and CDR2 sequences are SGHVS and FQNEAQ. The CDR3 sequence: CASSPPRVDTQYF. The CDR3 bases are TGTGCCAGCAGCCCCCCTAGGGTGGATACGCAGTATTTT.